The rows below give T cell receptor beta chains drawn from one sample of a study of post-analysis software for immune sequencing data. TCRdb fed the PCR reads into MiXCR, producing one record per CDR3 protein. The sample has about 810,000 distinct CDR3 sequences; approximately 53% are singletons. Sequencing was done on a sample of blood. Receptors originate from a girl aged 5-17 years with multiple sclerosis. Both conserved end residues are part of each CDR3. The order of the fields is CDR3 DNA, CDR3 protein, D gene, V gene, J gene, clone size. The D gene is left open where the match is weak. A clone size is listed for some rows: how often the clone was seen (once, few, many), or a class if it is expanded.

cdr3_nt: TGCGCCAGCAGCTTGACAGGGGGCCCTGGCTACACCTTC
cdr3_aa: CASSLTGGPGYTF
d_call: TRBD1
v_call: TRBV5-1
j_call: TRBJ1-2
clone_size: NA

cdr3_nt: TGTGCCAGCAGTGTCCTGGTAGATACGCAGTATTTT
cdr3_aa: CASSVLVDTQYF
d_call: NA
v_call: TRBV2
j_call: TRBJ2-3
clone_size: NA

cdr3_nt: TGTGCCAGCAGCTCGACAGGGATCGGTGAAGCTTTCTTT
cdr3_aa: CASSSTGIGEAFF
d_call: TRBD1
v_call: TRBV7-3
j_call: TRBJ1-1
clone_size: NA

cdr3_nt: TGTGCCAGCAGCGAGGGCCTACCCGGAGAAAAACGGTTTTTT
cdr3_aa: CASSEGLPGEKRFF
d_call: NA
v_call: TRBV2
j_call: TRBJ1-4
clone_size: NA

cdr3_nt: TGTGCCAGTAACAGGGGACAGAGGAATGAGCAGTTCTTC
cdr3_aa: CASNRGQRNEQFF
d_call: TRBD1
v_call: TRBV19
j_call: TRBJ2-1
clone_size: NA

cdr3_nt: TGTGCCAGCTCCGACCGGGACAGAAGAATAGCCAAAAACATTCAGTACTTC
cdr3_aa: CASSDRDRRIAKNIQYF
d_call: TRBD1
v_call: TRBV18
j_call: TRBJ2-4
clone_size: NA

cdr3_nt: TGCAGTGTAGCCGGGACTAGCAGCTCCTACAATGAGCAGTTCTTC
cdr3_aa: CSVAGTSSSYNEQFF
d_call: TRBD2
v_call: TRBV20-1
j_call: TRBJ2-1
clone_size: NA

cdr3_nt: TGTGCCACCAGTGACTCCGGGACAGGACGCCCCAGTGAGCAGTTCTTC
cdr3_aa: CATSDSGTGRPSEQFF
d_call: TRBD1
v_call: TRBV24-1
j_call: TRBJ2-1
clone_size: NA

cdr3_nt: TGTGCCAGCAGCCAAGATTCAGGGGGCTATGGCTACACCTTC
cdr3_aa: CASSQDSGGYGYTF
d_call: TRBD1
v_call: TRBV3-1
j_call: TRBJ1-2
clone_size: NA

cdr3_nt: TGTGCCAGCAGGCCGCGAGGGCCTCCAGAATATGGCTACACCTTC
cdr3_aa: CASRPRGPPEYGYTF
d_call: NA
v_call: TRBV25-1
j_call: TRBJ1-2
clone_size: many

cdr3_nt: TGCGCCAGCAGCCCTGTAGCGGGAGTTTCGGCTCCTGAGCAGTTCTTC
cdr3_aa: CASSPVAGVSAPEQFF
d_call: TRBD2
v_call: TRBV5-1
j_call: TRBJ2-1
clone_size: few

cdr3_nt: TGTGCCAGCAGTACCCGGGGGCAGGGGGATGCTGAAGCTTTCTTT
cdr3_aa: CASSTRGQGDAEAFF
d_call: TRBD1
v_call: TRBV12-3/TRBV12-4
j_call: TRBJ1-1
clone_size: NA

cdr3_nt: TGTGCCAGCAGCCCAAAAGGGACGGCCTATCAGCCCCAGCATTTT
cdr3_aa: CASSPKGTAYQPQHF
d_call: NA
v_call: TRBV5-5
j_call: TRBJ1-5
clone_size: NA

cdr3_nt: TGTGCCAGCACGGGGGGGGACTACGAGCAGTACTTC
cdr3_aa: CASTGGDYEQYF
d_call: TRBD2
v_call: TRBV7-9
j_call: TRBJ2-7
clone_size: NA